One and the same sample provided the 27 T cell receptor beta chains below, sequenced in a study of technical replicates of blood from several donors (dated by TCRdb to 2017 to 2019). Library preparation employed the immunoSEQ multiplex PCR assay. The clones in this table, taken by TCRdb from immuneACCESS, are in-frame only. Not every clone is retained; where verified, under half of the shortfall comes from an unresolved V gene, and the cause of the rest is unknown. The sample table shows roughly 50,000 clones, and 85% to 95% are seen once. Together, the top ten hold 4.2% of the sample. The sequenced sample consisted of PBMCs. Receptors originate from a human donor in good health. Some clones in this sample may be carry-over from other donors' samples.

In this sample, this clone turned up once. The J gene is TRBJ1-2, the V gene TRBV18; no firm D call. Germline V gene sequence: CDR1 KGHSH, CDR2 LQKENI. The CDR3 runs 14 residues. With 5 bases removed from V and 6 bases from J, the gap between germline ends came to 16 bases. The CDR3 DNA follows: TGTGCCAGCTCAATCTCGGAGGGAGAGGATGGCTACACCTTC. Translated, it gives CASSISEGEDGYTF.

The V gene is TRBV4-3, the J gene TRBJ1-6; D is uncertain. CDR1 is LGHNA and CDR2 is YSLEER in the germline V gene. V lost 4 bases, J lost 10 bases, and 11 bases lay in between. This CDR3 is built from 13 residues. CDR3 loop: CASSPEQQSPLHF. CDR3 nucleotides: TGCGCCAGCAGCCCAGAACAGCAGTCACCCCTCCACTTT.

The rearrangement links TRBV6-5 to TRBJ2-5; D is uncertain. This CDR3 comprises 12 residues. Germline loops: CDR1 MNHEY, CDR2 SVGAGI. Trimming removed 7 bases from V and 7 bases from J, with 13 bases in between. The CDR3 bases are TGTGCCAGCACCGCGACTTCCGGGACCCAGTACTTC. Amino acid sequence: CASTATSGTQYF.

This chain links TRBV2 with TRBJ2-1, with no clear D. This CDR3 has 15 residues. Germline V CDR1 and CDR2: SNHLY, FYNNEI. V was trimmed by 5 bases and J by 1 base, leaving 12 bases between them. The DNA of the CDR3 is TGTGCCAGCAGTTTTCCTATCCAATCCTACAATGAGCAGTTCTTC. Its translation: CASSFPIQSYNEQFF.

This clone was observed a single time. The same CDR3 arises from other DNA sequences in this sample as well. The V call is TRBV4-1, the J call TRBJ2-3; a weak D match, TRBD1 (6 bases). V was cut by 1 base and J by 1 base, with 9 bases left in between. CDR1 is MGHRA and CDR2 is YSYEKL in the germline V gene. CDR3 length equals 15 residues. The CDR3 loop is CASSQGSGGTDTQYF. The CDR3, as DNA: TGCGCCAGCAGCCAAGGGTCAGGGGGCACAGATACGCAGTATTTT.

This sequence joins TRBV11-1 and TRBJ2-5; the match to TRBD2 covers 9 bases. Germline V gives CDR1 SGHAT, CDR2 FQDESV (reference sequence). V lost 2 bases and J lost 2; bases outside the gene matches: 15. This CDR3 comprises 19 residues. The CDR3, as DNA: TGTGCCAGCAGCTTATGGGGTAGCGGGGGACTGGTACGACAAGAGACCCAGTACTTC. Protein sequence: CASSLWGSGGLVRQETQYF.

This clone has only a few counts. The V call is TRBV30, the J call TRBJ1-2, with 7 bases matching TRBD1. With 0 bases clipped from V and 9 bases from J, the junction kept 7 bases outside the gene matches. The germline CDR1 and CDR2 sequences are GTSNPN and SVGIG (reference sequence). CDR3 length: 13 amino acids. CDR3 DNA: TGTGCCTGGAGTGTTCAGGGGGGTTTGAGCTACACCTTC. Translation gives CAWSVQGGLSYTF.

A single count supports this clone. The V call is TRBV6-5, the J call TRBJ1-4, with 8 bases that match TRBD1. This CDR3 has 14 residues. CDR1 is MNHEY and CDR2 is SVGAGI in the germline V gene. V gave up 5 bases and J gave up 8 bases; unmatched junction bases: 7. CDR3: CASSRTGPGEKLFF. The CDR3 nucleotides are TGTGCCAGCAGTCGGACAGGGCCTGGGGAAAAACTGTTTTTT.

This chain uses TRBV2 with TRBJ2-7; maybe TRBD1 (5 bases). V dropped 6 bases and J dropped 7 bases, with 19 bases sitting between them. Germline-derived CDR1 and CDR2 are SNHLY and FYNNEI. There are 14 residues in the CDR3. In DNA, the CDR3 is TGTGCCAGCAGCCTGGACAACCCCCCTAGGGAGCAGTACTTC. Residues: CASSLDNPPREQYF.

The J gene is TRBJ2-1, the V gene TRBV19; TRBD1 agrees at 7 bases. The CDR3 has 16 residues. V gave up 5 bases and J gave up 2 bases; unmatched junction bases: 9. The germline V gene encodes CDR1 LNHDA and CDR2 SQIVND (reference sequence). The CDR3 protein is CASSLYRGPPYNEQFF. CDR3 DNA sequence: TGTGCCAGTAGTTTGTACAGGGGTCCCCCCTACAATGAGCAGTTCTTC.

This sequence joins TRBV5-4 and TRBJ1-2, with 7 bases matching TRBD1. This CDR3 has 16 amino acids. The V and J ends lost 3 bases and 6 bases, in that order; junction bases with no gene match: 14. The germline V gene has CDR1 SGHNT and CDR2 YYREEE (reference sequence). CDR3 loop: CASSSPTGKGLDGYTF. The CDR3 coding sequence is TGTGCCAGCAGCTCACCGACAGGGAAGGGACTGGATGGCTACACCTTC.

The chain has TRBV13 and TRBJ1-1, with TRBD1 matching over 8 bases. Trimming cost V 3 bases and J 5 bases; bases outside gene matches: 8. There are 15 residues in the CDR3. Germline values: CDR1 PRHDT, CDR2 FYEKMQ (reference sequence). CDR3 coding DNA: TGTGCCAGCAGCTTCCTACAGGGGGTACAGACTGAAGCTTTCTTT. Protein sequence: CASSFLQGVQTEAFF.

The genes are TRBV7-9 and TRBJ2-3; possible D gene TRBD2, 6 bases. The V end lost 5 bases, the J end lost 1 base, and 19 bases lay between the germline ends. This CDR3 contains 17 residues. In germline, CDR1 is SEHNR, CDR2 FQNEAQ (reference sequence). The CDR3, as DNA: TGTGCCAGCAGCCCCACCAGGCCGCAGCGGGGCACAGATACGCAGTATTTT. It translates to CASSPTRPQRGTDTQYF.

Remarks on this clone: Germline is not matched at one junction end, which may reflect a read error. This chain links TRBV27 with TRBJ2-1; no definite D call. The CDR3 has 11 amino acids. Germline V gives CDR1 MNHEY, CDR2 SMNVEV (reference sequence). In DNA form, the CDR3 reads TGTGCCAGCAGTTTCTACGATGAGCAGTTCTTC. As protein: CASSFYDEQFF.

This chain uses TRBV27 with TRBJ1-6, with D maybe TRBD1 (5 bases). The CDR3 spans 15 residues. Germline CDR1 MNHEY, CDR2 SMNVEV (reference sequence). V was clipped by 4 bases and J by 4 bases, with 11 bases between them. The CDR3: CASSSGQVYNSPLHF. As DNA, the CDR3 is TGTGCCAGCAGTTCCGGACAAGTTTATAATTCACCCCTCCACTTT.

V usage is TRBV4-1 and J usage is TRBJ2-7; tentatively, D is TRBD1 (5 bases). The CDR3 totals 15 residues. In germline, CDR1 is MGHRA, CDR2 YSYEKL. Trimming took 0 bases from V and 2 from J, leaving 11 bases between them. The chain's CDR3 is CASSQEVRTPYEQYF. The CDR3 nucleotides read TGCGCCAGCAGCCAAGAGGTCCGGACACCCTACGAGCAGTACTTC.

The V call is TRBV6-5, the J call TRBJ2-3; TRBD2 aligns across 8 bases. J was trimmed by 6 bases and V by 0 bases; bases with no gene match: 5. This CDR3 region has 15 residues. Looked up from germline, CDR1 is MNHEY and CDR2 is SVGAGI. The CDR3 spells CASSYSSGAVDTQYF. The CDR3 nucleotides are TGTGCCAGCAGTTACTCTAGCGGGGCGGTCGATACGCAGTATTTT.

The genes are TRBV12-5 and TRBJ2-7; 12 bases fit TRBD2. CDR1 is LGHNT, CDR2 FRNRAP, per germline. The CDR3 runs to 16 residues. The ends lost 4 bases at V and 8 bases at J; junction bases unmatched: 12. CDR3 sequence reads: CASGWDATSGGTKQYF. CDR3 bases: TGTGCTAGTGGTTGGGACGCGACTAGCGGGGGTACGAAGCAGTACTTC. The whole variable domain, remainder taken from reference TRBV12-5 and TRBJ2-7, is DARVTQTPRHKVTEMGQEVTMRCQPILGHNTVFWYRQTMMQGLELLAYFRNRAPLDDSGMPKDRFSAEMPDATLATLKIQPSEPRDSAVYFCASGWDATSGGTKQYFGPGTRLTVT.

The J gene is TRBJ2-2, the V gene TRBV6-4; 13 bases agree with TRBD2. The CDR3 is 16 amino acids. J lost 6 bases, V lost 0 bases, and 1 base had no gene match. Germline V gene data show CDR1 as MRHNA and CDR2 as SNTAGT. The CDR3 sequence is CASSDSTSGGPGELFF. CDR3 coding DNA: TGTGCCAGCAGTGACTCGACTAGCGGGGGGCCCGGGGAGCTGTTTTTT.

The CDR3 coding sequence is TGTGCCTGGAGTTTTCCACACCACAAGTTCACAGATACGCAGTATTTT. It encodes CAWSFPHHKFTDTQYF. The V and J genes are TRBV30 and TRBJ2-3; D unresolved. Trimming cost V 2 bases and J 2 bases, with 17 bases left between them. The CDR3 covers 16 residues. CDR1 and CDR2 (germline): GTSNPN, SVGIG (reference sequence).

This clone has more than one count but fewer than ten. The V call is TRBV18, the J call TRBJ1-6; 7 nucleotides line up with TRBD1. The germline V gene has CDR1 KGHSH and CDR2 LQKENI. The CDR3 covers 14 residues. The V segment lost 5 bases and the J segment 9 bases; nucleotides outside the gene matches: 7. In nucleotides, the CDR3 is TGTGCCAGCTCAGCCACAGGGGTTGGTTCACCCCTCCACTTT. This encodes CASSATGVGSPLHF.

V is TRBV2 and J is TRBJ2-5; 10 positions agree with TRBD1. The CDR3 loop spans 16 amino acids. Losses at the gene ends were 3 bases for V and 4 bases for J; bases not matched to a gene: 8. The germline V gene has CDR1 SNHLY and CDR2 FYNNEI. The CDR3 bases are TGTGCCAGCAGTGATTTCGGGACAGGGGAATTAGAGACCCAGTACTTC. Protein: CASSDFGTGELETQYF.

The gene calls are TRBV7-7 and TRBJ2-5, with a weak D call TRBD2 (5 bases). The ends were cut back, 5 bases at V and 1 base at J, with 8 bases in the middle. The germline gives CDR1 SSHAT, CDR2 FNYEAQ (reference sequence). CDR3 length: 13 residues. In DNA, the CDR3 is TGTGCCAGCAGCGTGGACTTCCAAGAGACCCAGTACTTC. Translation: CASSVDFQETQYF. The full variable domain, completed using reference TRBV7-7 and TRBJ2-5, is GAGVSQSPRYKVTKRGQDVTLRCDPISSHATLYWYQQALGQGPEFLTYFNYEAQPDKSGLPSDRFSAERPEGSISTLTIQRTEQRDSAMYRCASSVDFQETQYFGPGTRLLVL.

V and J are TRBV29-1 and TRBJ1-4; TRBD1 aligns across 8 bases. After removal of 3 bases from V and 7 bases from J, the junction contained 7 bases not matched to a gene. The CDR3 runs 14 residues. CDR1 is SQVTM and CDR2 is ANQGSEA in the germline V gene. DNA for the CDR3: TGCAGCGTTGAGGTCAGGGGGCGCGGTGAAAAACTGTTTTTT. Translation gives CSVEVRGRGEKLFF.

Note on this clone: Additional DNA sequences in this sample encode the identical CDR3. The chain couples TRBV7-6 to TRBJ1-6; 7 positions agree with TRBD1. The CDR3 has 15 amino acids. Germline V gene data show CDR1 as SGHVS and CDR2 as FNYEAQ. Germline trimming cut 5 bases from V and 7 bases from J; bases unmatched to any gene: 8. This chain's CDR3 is CASSRTAGGNSPLHF. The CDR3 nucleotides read TGTGCCAGCAGCCGGACCGCAGGGGGAAATTCACCCCTCCACTTT.

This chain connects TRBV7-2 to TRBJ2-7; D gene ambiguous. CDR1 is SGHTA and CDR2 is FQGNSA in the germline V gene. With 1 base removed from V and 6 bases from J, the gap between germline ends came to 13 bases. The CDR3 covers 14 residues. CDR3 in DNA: TGTGCCAGCAGCTTAGGCCCGAGGTCGGGCGAGCAGTACTTC. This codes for CASSLGPRSGEQYF.

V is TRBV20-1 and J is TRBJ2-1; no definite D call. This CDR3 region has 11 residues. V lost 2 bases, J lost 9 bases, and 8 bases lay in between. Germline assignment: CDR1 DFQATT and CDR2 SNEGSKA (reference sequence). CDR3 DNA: TGCAGTGCTAGACCCTACGGTGAGCAGTTCTTC. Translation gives CSARPYGEQFF.